The T cell receptor (beta chain) under discussion was sequenced for a study of shared clonotypes between healthy human individuals. The CDR3 covers 14 residues. The V end lost 3 bases, the J end lost 4 bases, and 13 bases lay between the germline ends. The germline gives CDR1 MNHEY, CDR2 SMNVEV (reference sequence). Naive CD8 cells lacked CD45RO and underwent positive selection for CCR7, leaving out terminally differentiated effector memory CD45RA+ cells. Study-wide findings and caveats: Limitation of the genetic and exposure-history diversity represented came from the few donors.

Concerning this clone: As yet, its antigen is unknown.

This table comes from immunoSEQ multiplex PCR, and its TCRdb copy is limited to in-frame clones, with some not included. This sample has 800,000 or so clones, with roughly 96% found just once. This sequence joins TRBV27 and TRBJ2-7; D is possibly TRBD2 (6 bases). The specimen sequenced was naive CD8+ T cells sorted from blood. This receptor was obtained from a man aged 25 to 40 in good health. This CDR3 reads CASSFGGPKYEQYF. For the CDR3, the DNA is TGTGCCAGCAGTTTCGGAGGGCCAAAATACGAGCAGTACTTC.